Shown below are 31 T cell receptor beta chains from a single sample sequenced in a study of cytomegalovirus exposure and HLA in healthy donors. Data came from immunoSEQ multiplex PCR; TCRdb stores just in-frame clones and leaves some out. The sample records under 200,000 clones, about 89% being singletons. The specimen was PBMCs. The receptors were sampled from a woman younger than 35 in good health and CMV-seropositive.

V usage is TRBV5-4 and J usage is TRBJ2-3; 9 bases are shared with TRBD2. J lost 4 bases, V lost 2 bases, and 5 bases had no gene match. This CDR3 is 15 amino acids long. CDR1 SGHNT and CDR2 YYREEE come from the germline V gene (reference sequence). CDR3 sequence: CASSFAGGRADTQYF. The CDR3 DNA sequence: TGTGCCAGCAGCTTTGCGGGGGGGCGAGCAGATACGCAGTATTTT.

The V gene is TRBV21-1, the J gene TRBJ2-1; the DNA was not used to check the table's D call, TRBD2. TRBV21-1 is termed a pseudogene. This CDR3 has 14 residues. CDR3 bases: TGTGCCAGATACAGCAAAGGAGGGGTGAATGAGCAGTTCTTC. Translated: CARYSKGGVNEQFF.

The chain uses TRBV4-1 and TRBJ2-1; TRBD2 matches 8 bases. V dropped 5 bases and J dropped 5; count of bases not matched to a gene: 11. The germline V gene encodes CDR1 MGHRA and CDR2 YSYEKL. This CDR3 has 16 residues. CDR3: CASSKGILADNNEQFF. DNA for the CDR3: TGCGCCAGCAGCAAAGGGATACTAGCGGACAACAATGAGCAGTTCTTC.

CDR3 region: CASSVGGTNEKLFF. The CDR3 region has the DNA TGCGCCAGCAGTGTGGGGGGAACTAATGAAAAACTGTTTTTT. The V and J genes are TRBV10-2 and TRBJ1-4; maybe TRBD1 (5 bases). The V gene lost 4 bases and the J gene lost 1 base, with 7 bases spanning the gap. Looked up from germline, CDR1 is WSHSY and CDR2 is SAAADI. There are 14 residues in the CDR3.

Concerning this clone: Other DNA sequences of this sample code for an identical CDR3. This chain uses TRBV20-1 with TRBJ2-1; D unresolved. CDR3 length: 11 amino acids. The ends were cut back, 6 bases at V and 6 bases at J, with 9 bases in the middle. The germline CDR1 and CDR2 sequences are DFQATT and SNEGSKA (reference sequence). CDR3 region: CSATQGNEQFF. CDR3 nucleotide sequence: TGCAGTGCGACACAAGGCAATGAGCAGTTCTTC.

V is TRBV10-2 and J is TRBJ2-5, with TRBD2 matching 8 bases. V was clipped by 2 bases and J by 5 bases; unmatched bases: 4. The CDR3 loop spans 14 amino acids. Germline lookup yields CDR1 WSHSY and CDR2 SAAADI. CDR3 bases: TGCGCCAGCAGTGAGGGGACTAGGGGGGAGACCCAGTACTTC. Translated, it gives CASSEGTRGETQYF.

The chain links TRBV6-1 to TRBJ2-7; 7 bases line up with TRBD1. The junction had 1 base not matched to a gene; V was cut back by 3 bases and J by 2 bases. The CDR3 totals 13 residues. In germline, CDR1 is MNHNS, CDR2 SASEGT. The CDR3 loop is CASSEGTAYEQYF. CDR3 in DNA: TGTGCCAGCAGTGAGGGGACAGCCTACGAGCAGTACTTC.

The chain has TRBV9 and TRBJ1-2; D unclear. V was pared by 4 bases and J by 7 bases, with 17 bases between. The CDR3 has 14 amino acids. Per germline, CDR1 SGDLS and CDR2 YYNGEE. The CDR3 sequence: CASSPTLREGGYTF. The DNA for the CDR3 is TGTGCCAGCAGCCCCACTTTACGGGAGGGTGGCTACACCTTC.

The chain carries TRBV4-2 and TRBJ2-7, with D possibly matching TRBD1 (6 bases). The germline gives CDR1 LGHNA, CDR2 YNFKEQ. The CDR3 is 14 amino acids. Trimming stripped 0 bases from V and 7 bases from J, with 13 bases between. The CDR3 spells CASSQEVLRGEQYF. The CDR3 DNA reads TGTGCCAGCAGCCAAGAGGTGTTGAGGGGGGAGCAGTACTTC.

This rearrangement joins TRBV6-6 to TRBJ1-1, with D possibly TRBD1 on 5 matching bases. The V gene lost 2 bases and the J gene lost 5 bases, with 12 bases spanning the gap. From germline, CDR1 is MNHNY and CDR2 SVGAGI (reference sequence). The CDR3 extends over 14 amino acids. In DNA, the CDR3 is TGTGCCAGCAGTTACGGGGCAGGGAGGACTGAAGCTTTCTTT. Translated: CASSYGAGRTEAFF.

The CDR3, as DNA: TGTGCCAGCAGAGTCTCGGACACGTCTAATCAGCCCCAGCATTTT. It is translated as CASRVSDTSNQPQHF. The genes are TRBV2 and TRBJ1-5, with D tentatively TRBD1 (5 bases). The germline V gene encodes CDR1 SNHLY and CDR2 FYNNEI. The CDR3 has 15 residues. V was shortened by 6 bases and J by 4 bases, with 16 bases between the two germline ends.

The chain carries TRBV6-6 and TRBJ1-5; D remains unclear. V was cut by 4 bases and J by 5 bases, with 12 bases left in between. CDR1 is MNHNY, CDR2 SVGAGI, per germline (reference sequence). The CDR3 has 14 amino acids. The CDR3 loop is CASSFGRGDQPQHF. CDR3 coding DNA: TGTGCCAGCAGTTTCGGCCGCGGGGATCAGCCCCAGCATTTT.

The chain is built from TRBV27 and TRBJ2-1, with 9 bases fitting TRBD2. Germline V gene sequence: CDR1 MNHEY, CDR2 SMNVEV (reference sequence). J gave up 6 bases and V 7 bases, and 10 bases lay outside the gene matches. The CDR3 is 15 residues long. The CDR3 reads CASIGVAGAGNEQFF. The CDR3 DNA sequence: TGTGCCAGCATTGGGGTAGCGGGGGCGGGCAATGAGCAGTTCTTC.

The chain uses TRBV7-6 and TRBJ1-2; 7 nucleotides match TRBD1. J gave up 1 base and V 5 bases, and 10 bases lay outside the gene matches. Germline CDR1 reads SGHVS; CDR2 reads FNYEAQ. The CDR3 consists of 16 residues. CDR3 in amino acids: CASSTVKGADNYGYTF. The CDR3 nucleotides read TGTGCCAGCAGCACCGTCAAGGGGGCGGATAACTATGGCTACACCTTC.

The chain recombines TRBV4-1 with TRBJ2-2, with D perhaps matching TRBD2 (5 bases). Trimming cost V 0 bases and J 4 bases, with 9 bases left between them. The CDR3 contains 15 residues. The germline gives CDR1 MGHRA, CDR2 YSYEKL. DNA of the CDR3: TGCGCCAGCAGCCAAGATGGAGGCCGCACCGGGGAGCTGTTTTTT. Its protein is CASSQDGGRTGELFF.

The V and J genes are TRBV7-9 and TRBJ2-7; TRBD1 matches at 10 bases. This CDR3 is 13 amino acids long. Germline CDR1 is SEHNR and CDR2 is FQNEAQ (reference sequence). J lost 6 bases, V lost 3 bases, and 2 bases had no gene match. In DNA form, the CDR3 reads TGTGCCAGCAGCTTGCGGGACAGGGGCGAGCAGTACTTC. Amino acid sequence: CASSLRDRGEQYF.

This chain connects TRBV7-6 to TRBJ2-2, with 7 bases matching TRBD1. The CDR3 has 19 residues. The germline V gene has CDR1 SGHVS and CDR2 FNYEAQ. J gave up 0 bases and V 2 bases, and 12 bases lay outside the gene matches. In DNA form, the CDR3 reads TGTGCCAGCAGCTTACCCCTACGTACAGGGGACCCGAACACCGGGGAGCTGTTTTTT. It specifies CASSLPLRTGDPNTGELFF.

The chain couples TRBV9 to TRBJ1-2; 8 positions agree with TRBD1. The ends lost 4 bases at V and 7 bases at J; junction bases unmatched: 6. The CDR3 extends over 13 amino acids. Looked up from germline, CDR1 is SGDLS and CDR2 is YYNGEE. CDR3 sequence reads: CASSPRTGSGYTF. CDR3 nucleotides: TGTGCCAGCAGCCCAAGGACAGGGTCTGGCTACACCTTC.

This chain connects TRBV7-2 to TRBJ2-7, with D tentatively TRBD2 (6 bases). V was clipped by 2 bases and J by 4 bases, with 6 bases between them. The CDR3 is 12 residues long. Germline lookup yields CDR1 SGHTA and CDR2 FQGNSA. The CDR3 loop is CASSLRGYEQYF. CDR3 DNA: TGTGCCAGCAGCTTACGGGGGTACGAGCAGTACTTC. Supplemented by reference TRBV7-2 and TRBJ2-7, the full variable domain reads GAGVSQSPSNKVTEKGKDVELRCDPISGHTALYWYRQSLGQGLEFLIYFQGNSAPDKSGLPSDRFSAERTGGSVSTLTIQRTQQEDSAVYLCASSLRGYEQYFGPGTRLTVT.

Comment on this clone: Relative to the germline gene, one junction end is altered; a read error may explain this. The same CDR3 arises from other DNA sequences in this sample as well. The chain uses TRBV6-5 and TRBJ1-2; D is unresolved. The CDR3 contains 14 residues. Germline CDR1 is MNHEY and CDR2 is SVGAGI. The CDR3 sequence is CASRPSRVNYGYTF. Written as DNA, the CDR3 is TGTGCCAGCAGGCCCTCCCGGGTTAACTATGGCTACACTTTC.

The V and J genes are TRBV7-6 and TRBJ2-2, with D possibly TRBD1 on 6 matching bases. Trimming pared 2 bases from V and 5 bases from J, leaving 12 bases between. CDR1 is SGHVS and CDR2 is FNYEAQ in the germline V gene. The CDR3 totals 15 residues. The chain's CDR3 is CASSLSGAGTGELFF. In DNA, the CDR3 is TGTGCCAGCAGCTTATCAGGGGCTGGAACCGGGGAGCTGTTTTTT.

The genes are TRBV25-1 and TRBJ2-5; no clear D gene. V lost 1 base and J lost 4, with 4 bases in between. The CDR3 totals 12 residues. In germline, CDR1 is MGHDK, CDR2 SYGVNS. The CDR3 spells CASSESRETQYF. CDR3 in DNA: TGTGCCAGCAGTGAATCCCGAGAGACCCAGTACTTC.

The chain couples TRBV2 to TRBJ2-1; 9 bases are shared with TRBD2. Looked up from germline, CDR1 is SNHLY and CDR2 is FYNNEI. The junction had 9 bases not matched to a gene; V was cut back by 4 bases and J by 14 bases. This CDR3 has 13 amino acids. Written as DNA, the CDR3 is TGTGCCAGCAGTGCATCCGGGACTAGCTGGAAGTTCTTC. Amino acid sequence: CASSASGTSWKFF.

The rearrangement joins TRBV10-3 to TRBJ2-7, with 11 bases that match TRBD1. Germline-derived CDR1 and CDR2 are ENHRY and SYGVKD. V was clipped by 3 bases and J by 2 bases; unmatched bases: 15. There are 19 residues in the CDR3. The CDR3 here is CAISDIGTGGRLAAYEQYF. In DNA form, the CDR3 reads TGTGCCATCAGTGACATAGGGACAGGGGGAAGACTAGCGGCCTACGAGCAGTACTTC.

This clone was observed a handful of times. The chain has TRBV5-1 and TRBJ2-1, with a tentative D call TRBD2 (5 bases). Germline CDR1 reads SGHRS; CDR2 reads YFSETQ. The V gene lost 2 bases and the J gene lost 5 bases, with 8 bases spanning the gap. The CDR3 has 13 residues. CDR3 bases: TGCGCCAGCAGCTTTGGACTGGACAATGAGCAGTTCTTC. Protein sequence: CASSFGLDNEQFF.

The chain carries TRBV5-1 and TRBJ1-1, with D unresolved. The germline V gene encodes CDR1 SGHRS and CDR2 YFSETQ. The CDR3 spans 14 residues. The ends were cut back, 0 bases at V and 1 base at J, with 7 bases in the middle. In DNA, the CDR3 is TGCGCCAGCAGCTTGGTAGCAGCGAACACTGAAGCTTTCTTT. It translates to CASSLVAANTEAFF.

The chain uses TRBV5-5 and TRBJ1-1; D uncertain. V lost 4 bases and J 5 bases, leaving 12 bases between the germline ends. CDR3 length: 13 amino acids. Germline V lookup: CDR1 SGHKS, CDR2 YYEKEE (reference sequence). DNA for the CDR3: TGTGCCAGCAGCGTGGGAGGGTGGACTGAAGCTTTCTTT. Its translation is CASSVGGWTEAFF.

V is TRBV9 and J is TRBJ2-3; 9 bases agree with TRBD2. The CDR3 is made up of 20 amino acids. The V segment lost 3 bases and the J segment 1 base; nucleotides outside the gene matches: 18. Germline V gene lookup returns CDR1 SGDLS and CDR2 YYNGEE. The CDR3 DNA reads as TGTGCCAGCAGCGCCGCCGGGGTGCGGGAGGGAACGAGGGGCACAGATACGCAGTATTTT. Translation: CASSAAGVREGTRGTDTQYF.

The table lists this clone with a count of one. The genes are TRBV28 and TRBJ2-7, with 7 bases identical to TRBD1. The germline V gene has CDR1 MDHEN and CDR2 SYDVKM. The CDR3 has 13 amino acids. V lost 8 bases and J lost 0; bases outside the gene matches: 4. CDR3 residues: CASSGQVSYEQYF. Written as DNA, the CDR3 is TGTGCCAGCTCCGGACAGGTCTCCTACGAGCAGTACTTC.

This clone is a singleton in its sample. The chain uses TRBV19 and TRBJ1-2; 12 bases fit TRBD1. The germline CDR1 and CDR2 sequences are LNHDA and SQIVND (reference sequence). Germline trimming cut 6 bases from V and 4 bases from J; bases unmatched to any gene: 9. This CDR3 has 16 amino acids. CDR3 nucleotide sequence: TGTGCCAGTAGGCCCGGGACAGGGGGCTCGGTCTATGGCTACACCTTC. The encoded protein is CASRPGTGGSVYGYTF. The variable domain in full, with the rest retrieved from reference TRBV19 and TRBJ1-2, is DGGITQSPKYLFRKEGQNVTLSCEQNLNHDAMYWYRQDPGQGLRLIYYSQIVNDFQKGDIAEGYSVSREKKESFPLTVTSAQKNPTAFYLCASRPGTGGSVYGYTFGSGTRLTVV.

The J gene is TRBJ2-7, the V gene TRBV4-2; 9 bases match TRBD1. With V trimmed by 0 bases and J by 4 bases, 13 bases remained unmatched. Germline V gene data show CDR1 as LGHNA and CDR2 as YNFKEQ. The CDR3 has 18 residues. The CDR3 DNA reads TGTGCCAGCAGCCAAGATCTCCCCGGACAGGGGCTGGGGTACGAGCAGTACTTC. Protein product: CASSQDLPGQGLGYEQYF.